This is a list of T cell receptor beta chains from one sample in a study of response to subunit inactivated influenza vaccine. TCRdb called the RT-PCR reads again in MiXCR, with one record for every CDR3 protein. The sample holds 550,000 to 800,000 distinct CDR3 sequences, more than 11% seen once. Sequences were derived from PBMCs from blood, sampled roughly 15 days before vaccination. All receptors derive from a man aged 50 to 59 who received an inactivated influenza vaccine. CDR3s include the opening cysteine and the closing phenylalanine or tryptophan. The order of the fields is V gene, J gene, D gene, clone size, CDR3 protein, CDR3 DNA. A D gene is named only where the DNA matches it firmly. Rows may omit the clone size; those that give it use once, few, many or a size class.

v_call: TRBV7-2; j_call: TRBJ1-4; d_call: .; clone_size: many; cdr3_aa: CASSRGAVEKLFF; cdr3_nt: TGTGCCAGCAGCCGGGGGGCCGTTGAAAAACTGTTTTTT
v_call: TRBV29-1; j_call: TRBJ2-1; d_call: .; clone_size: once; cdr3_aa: CSVRRDSSNNEQFF; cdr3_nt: TGCAGCGTCCGAAGGGACTCATCAAACAATGAGCAGTTCTTC
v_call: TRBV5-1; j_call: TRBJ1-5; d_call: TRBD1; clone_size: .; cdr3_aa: CASSPAGTAQNQPQHF; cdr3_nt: TGCGCCAGCAGCCCGGCGGGGACAGCCCAAAATCAGCCCCAGCATTTT
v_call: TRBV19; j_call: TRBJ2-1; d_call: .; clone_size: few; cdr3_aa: CASSDALGVEQFF; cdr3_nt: TGTGCCAGTAGTGATGCTCTGGGGGTGGAGCAGTTCTTC
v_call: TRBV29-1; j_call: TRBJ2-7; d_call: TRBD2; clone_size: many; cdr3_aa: CSVPGGGGRAYEQYF; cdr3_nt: TGCAGCGTCCCGGGGGGGGGCGGAAGGGCCTACGAGCAGTACTTC
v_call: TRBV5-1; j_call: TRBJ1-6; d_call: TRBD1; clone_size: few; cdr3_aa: CASSTGTGASNSPLHF; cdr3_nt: TGCGCCAGCAGTACCGGGACAGGAGCCTCCAATTCACCCCTCCACTTT
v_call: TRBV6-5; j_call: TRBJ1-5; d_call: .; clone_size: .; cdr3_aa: CASSYPLGPQHF; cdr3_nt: TGTGCCAGCAGTTACCCCCTGGGGCCCCAGCATTTT
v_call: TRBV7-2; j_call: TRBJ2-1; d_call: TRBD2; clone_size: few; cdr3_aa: CASSLGHLRGAGVGNEQFF; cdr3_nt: TGTGCCAGCAGCTTAGGGCACCTACGGGGAGCGGGAGTGGGGAATGAGCAGTTCTTC
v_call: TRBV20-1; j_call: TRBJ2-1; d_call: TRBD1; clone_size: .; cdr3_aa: CSAGTAAYNEQFF; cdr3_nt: TGCAGTGCTGGGACAGCGGCCTACAATGAGCAGTTCTTC
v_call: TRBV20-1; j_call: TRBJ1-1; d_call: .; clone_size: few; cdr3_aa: CSARVWGTEAFF; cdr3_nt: TGCAGTGCTAGAGTATGGGGCACTGAAGCTTTCTTT
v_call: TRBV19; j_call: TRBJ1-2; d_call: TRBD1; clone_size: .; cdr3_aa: CASSIDGDRSNYGYTF; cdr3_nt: TGTGCCAGTAGTATAGATGGGGACAGATCTAACTATGGCTACACCTTC
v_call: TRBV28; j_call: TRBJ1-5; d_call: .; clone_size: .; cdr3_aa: CASSLWIQPNSNQPQHF; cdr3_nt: TGTGCCAGCAGTTTATGGATCCAGCCTAATAGCAATCAGCCCCAGCATTTT
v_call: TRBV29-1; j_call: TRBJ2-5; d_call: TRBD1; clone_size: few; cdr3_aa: CSVERQGAWETQYF; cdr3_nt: TGCAGCGTTGAAAGGCAGGGGGCTTGGGAGACCCAGTACTTC
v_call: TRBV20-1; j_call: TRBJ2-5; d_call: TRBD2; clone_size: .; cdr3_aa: CSAGSGGAFKTQYF; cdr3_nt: TGCAGTGCGGGTAGCGGGGGGGCGTTCAAGACCCAGTACTTC
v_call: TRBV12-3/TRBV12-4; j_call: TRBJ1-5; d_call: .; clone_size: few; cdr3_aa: CASSLLSGTHQPQHF; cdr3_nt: TGTGCCAGCAGTTTACTTAGTGGGACTCATCAGCCCCAGCATTTT
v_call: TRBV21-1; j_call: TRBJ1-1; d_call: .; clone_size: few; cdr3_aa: CASSRIVEAFF; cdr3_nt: TGTGCCAGCAGCCGGATCGTTGAAGCTTTCTTT
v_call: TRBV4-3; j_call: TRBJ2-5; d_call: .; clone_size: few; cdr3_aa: CASSHGAGEQETQYF; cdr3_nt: TGCGCCAGCAGCCACGGGGCAGGGGAGCAAGAGACCCAGTACTTC
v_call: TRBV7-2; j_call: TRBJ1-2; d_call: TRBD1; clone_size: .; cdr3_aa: CASSPRQGATGYTF; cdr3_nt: TGTGCCAGCAGCCCTCGACAGGGGGCTACTGGCTACACCTTC
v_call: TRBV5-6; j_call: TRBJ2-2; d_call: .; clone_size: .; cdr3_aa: CASSHGIPTGELFF; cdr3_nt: TGTGCCAGCAGCCACGGGATCCCCACCGGGGAGCTGTTTTTT
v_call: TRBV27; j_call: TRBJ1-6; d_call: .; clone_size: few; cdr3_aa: CASSMPLSPLHF; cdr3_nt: TGTGCCAGCAGTATGCCTCTTTCACCCCTCCACTTT
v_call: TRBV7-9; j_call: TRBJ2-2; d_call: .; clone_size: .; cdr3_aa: CASSSSRGQWTGELFF; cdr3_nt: TGTGCCAGCAGCTCTTCCAGAGGACAATGGACCGGGGAGCTGTTTTTT
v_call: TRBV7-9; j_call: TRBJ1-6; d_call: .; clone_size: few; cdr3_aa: CAGAPQNSPLHF; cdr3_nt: TGTGCAGGGGCTCCGCAGAATTCACCCCTCCACTTT
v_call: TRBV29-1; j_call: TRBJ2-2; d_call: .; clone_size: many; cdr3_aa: CSVLGGLPGELFF; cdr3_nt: TGCAGCGTCCTGGGAGGATTACCCGGGGAGCTGTTTTTT
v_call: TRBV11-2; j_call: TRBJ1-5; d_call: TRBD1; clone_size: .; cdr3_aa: CASSWTGEGQPQHF; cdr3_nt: TGTGCCAGCAGTTGGACAGGGGAAGGGCAGCCCCAGCATTTT
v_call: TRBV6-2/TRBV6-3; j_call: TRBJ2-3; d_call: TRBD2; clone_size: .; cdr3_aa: CASSYSPSGESTQYF; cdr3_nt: TGTGCCAGCAGTTACTCGCCTAGCGGGGAAAGCACGCAGTATTTT
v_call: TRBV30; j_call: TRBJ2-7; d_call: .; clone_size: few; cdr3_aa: CASTLRGRTSYEQYF; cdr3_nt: TGTGCCTCGACCCTCCGGGGGAGAACCTCCTACGAGCAGTACTTC
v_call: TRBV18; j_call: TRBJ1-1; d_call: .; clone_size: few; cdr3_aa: CASSPRQEVGTEAFF; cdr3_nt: TGTGCCAGCTCACCACGTCAGGAGGTGGGCACTGAAGCTTTCTTT
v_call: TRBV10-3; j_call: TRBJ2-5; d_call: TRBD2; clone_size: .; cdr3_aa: CAISETRDYQETQYF; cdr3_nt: TGTGCCATCAGTGAGACCCGGGACTATCAAGAGACCCAGTACTTC
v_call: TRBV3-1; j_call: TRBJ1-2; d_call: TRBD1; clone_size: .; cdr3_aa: CASSPSPGTGGYGYTF; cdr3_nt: TGTGCCAGCAGCCCCTCTCCCGGGACAGGGGGCTATGGCTACACCTTC
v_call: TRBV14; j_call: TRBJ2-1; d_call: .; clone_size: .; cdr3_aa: CASSQVTGTYNEQFF; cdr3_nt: TGTGCCAGCAGCCAAGTGACAGGAACATACAATGAGCAGTTCTTC
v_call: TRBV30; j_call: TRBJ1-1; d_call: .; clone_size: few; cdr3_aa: CAWSVSSEAFF; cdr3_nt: TGTGCCTGGAGTGTGAGTTCCGAAGCTTTCTTT
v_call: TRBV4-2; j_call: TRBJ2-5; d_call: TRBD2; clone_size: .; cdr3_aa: CASSSSRLAETQYF; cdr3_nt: TGTGCCAGCAGCAGTTCGCGACTAGCGGAGACCCAGTACTTC
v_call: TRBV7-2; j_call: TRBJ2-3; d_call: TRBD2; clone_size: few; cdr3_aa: CASSLARGLAGADTQYF; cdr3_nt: TGTGCCAGCAGCTTAGCGAGAGGTCTAGCGGGAGCAGATACGCAGTATTTT
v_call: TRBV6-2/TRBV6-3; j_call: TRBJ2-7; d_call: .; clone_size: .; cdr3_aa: CASSYMGRRYEQYF; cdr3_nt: TGTGCCAGCAGTTACATGGGTCGTCGGTACGAGCAGTACTTC
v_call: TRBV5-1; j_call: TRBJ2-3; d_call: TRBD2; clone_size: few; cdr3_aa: CASSPRLAKIPTDTQYF; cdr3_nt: TGCGCCAGCAGCCCCCGACTAGCAAAGATCCCCACAGATACGCAGTATTTT
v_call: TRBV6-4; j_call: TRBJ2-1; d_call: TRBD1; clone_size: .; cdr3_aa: CASSALRDRAAGAYNEQFF; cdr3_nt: TGTGCCAGCAGTGCACTCCGGGACAGGGCGGCAGGCGCCTACAATGAGCAGTTCTTC
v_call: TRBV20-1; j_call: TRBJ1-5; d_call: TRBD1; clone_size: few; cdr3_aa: CSAQRGTGLIAGNQPQHF; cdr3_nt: TGCAGTGCGCAAAGAGGGACAGGTCTTATAGCGGGCAATCAGCCCCAGCATTTT
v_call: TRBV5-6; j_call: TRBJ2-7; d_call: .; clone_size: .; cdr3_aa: CASSHGLFCYEQYF; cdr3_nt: TGTGCCAGCAGCCACGGGCTCTTCTGCTACGAGCAGTACTTC
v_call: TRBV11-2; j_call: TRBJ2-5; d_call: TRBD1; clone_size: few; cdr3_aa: CASSTVTGVGQETQYF; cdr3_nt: TGTGCCAGCAGCACCGTCACAGGGGTGGGACAAGAGACCCAGTACTTC
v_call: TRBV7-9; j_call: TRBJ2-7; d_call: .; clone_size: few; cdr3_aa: CASTTYSGPGGYEQYF; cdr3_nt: TGTGCCAGCACTACCTACAGCGGCCCAGGGGGGTACGAGCAGTACTTC
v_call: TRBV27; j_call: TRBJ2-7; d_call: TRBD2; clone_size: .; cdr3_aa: CASSPPQGGDPFYEQYF; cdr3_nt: TGTGCCAGCAGCCCCCCTCAGGGAGGGGACCCCTTCTACGAGCAGTACTTC
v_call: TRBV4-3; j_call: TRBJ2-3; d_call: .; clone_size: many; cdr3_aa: CASSQSGRGDTQYF; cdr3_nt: TGCGCCAGCAGCCAATCCGGGAGAGGGGATACGCAGTATTTT
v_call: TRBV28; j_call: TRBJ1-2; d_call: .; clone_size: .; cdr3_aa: CASVPLKWRGDYGYTF; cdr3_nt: TGTGCCAGCGTCCCTCTCAAGTGGAGGGGGGACTATGGCTACACCTTC
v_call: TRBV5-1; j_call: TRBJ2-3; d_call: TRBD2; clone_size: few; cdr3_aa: CASSLLPGGGADTQYF; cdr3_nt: TGCGCCAGCAGCTTGCTCCCGGGGGGTGGTGCAGATACGCAGTATTTT
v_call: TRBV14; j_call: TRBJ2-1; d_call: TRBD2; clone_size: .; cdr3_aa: CASSQWASGSKDEQFF; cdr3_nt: TGTGCCAGCAGCCAATGGGCTAGCGGGAGTAAGGATGAGCAGTTCTTC
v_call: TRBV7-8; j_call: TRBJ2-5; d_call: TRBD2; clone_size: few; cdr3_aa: CASSWGLAERTQYF; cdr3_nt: TGTGCCAGCAGCTGGGGACTAGCGGAAAGGACCCAGTACTTC
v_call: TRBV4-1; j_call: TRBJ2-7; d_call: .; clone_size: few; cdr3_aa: CASSQDARFAGLYEQYF; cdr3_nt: TGCGCCAGCAGCCAAGATGCCCGCTTTGCGGGACTTTACGAGCAGTACTTC
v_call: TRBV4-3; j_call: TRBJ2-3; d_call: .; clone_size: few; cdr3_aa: CASSQVGSGIGKDTQYF; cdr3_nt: TGCGCCAGCAGCCAAGTTGGGAGCGGCATCGGGAAAGATACGCAGTATTTT
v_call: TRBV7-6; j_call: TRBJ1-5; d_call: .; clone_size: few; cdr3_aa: CASSLAGWAGSNQPQHF; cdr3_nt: TGTGCCAGCAGCTTAGCCGGCTGGGCGGGGAGCAATCAGCCCCAGCATTTT
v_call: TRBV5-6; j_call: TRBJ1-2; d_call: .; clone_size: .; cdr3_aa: CASNPLKGEQLVTEYGYTF; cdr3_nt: TGTGCCAGCAACCCTCTAAAAGGGGAACAACTGGTAACTGAGTATGGCTACACCTTC
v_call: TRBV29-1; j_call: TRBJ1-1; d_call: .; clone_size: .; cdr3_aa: CSVVRVNTEAFF; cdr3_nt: TGCAGCGTTGTGCGCGTCAACACTGAAGCTTTCTTT
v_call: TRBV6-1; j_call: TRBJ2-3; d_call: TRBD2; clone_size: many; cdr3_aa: CASRGSGSFGDTQYF; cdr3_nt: TGTGCCAGCAGGGGTAGCGGGAGTTTCGGAGATACGCAGTATTTT
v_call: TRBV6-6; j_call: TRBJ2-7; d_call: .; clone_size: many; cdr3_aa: CASRRKWEQYF; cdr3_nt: TGTGCCAGCCGCCGCAAGTGGGAGCAGTACTTC
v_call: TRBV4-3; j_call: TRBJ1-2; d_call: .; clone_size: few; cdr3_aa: CASSQESATRPYGYTF; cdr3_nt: TGCGCCAGCAGCCAAGAATCGGCTACTCGCCCCTATGGCTACACCTTC
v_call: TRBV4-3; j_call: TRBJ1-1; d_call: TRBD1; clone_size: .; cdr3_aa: CASSQEARGEAFF; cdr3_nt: TGCGCCAGCAGCCAAGAAGCCAGGGGGGAAGCTTTCTTT
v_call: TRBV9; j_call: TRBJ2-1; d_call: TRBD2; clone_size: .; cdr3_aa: CASSGSGSPRNEQFF; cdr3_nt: TGTGCCAGCAGCGGTAGCGGGTCTCCTAGGAATGAGCAGTTCTTC
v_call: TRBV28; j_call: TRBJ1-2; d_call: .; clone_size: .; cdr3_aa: CATVGTVANYGYTF; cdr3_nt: TGTGCCACGGTTGGGACCGTCGCTAACTATGGCTACACCTTC
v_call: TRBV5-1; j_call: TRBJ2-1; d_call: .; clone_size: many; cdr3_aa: CASSSTTGSYNEQFF; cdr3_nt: TGCGCCAGCAGCTCGACGACCGGCTCCTACAATGAGCAGTTCTTC
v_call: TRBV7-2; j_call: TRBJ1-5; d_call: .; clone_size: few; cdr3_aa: CASSLVGGPQPQHF; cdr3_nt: TGTGCCAGCAGCTTAGTGGGAGGCCCTCAGCCCCAGCATTTT
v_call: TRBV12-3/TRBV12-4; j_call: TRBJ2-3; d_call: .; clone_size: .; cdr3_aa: CASSPSESRTDTQYF; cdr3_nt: TGTGCCAGCAGTCCGTCGGAATCACGCACAGATACGCAGTATTTT